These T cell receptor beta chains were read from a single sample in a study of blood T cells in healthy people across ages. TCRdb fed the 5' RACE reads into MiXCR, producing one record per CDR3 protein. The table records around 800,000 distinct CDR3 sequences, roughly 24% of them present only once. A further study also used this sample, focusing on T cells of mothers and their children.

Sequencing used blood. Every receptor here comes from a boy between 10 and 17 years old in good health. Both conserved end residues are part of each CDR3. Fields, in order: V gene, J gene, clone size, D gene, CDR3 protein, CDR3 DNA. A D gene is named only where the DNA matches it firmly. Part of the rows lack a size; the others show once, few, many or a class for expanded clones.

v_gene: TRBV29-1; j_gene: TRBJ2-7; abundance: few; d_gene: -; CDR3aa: CSVAGSDRVPTYEQYF; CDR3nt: TGCAGCGTTGCGGGTTCGGACAGAGTGCCTACCTACGAGCAGTACTTC
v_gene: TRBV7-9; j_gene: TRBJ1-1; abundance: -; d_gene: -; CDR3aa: CASSWAGTNTEAFF; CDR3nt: TGTGCCAGCAGCTGGGCAGGAACAAACACTGAAGCTTTCTTT
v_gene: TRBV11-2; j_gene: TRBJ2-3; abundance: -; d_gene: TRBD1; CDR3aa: CASSYLRRDRGTDTQYF; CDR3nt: TGTGCCAGCAGCTACCTTCGCCGGGACAGGGGGACAGATACGCAGTATTTT
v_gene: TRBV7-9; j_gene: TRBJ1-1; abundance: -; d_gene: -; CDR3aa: CASSATLSPGEAFF; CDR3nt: TGTGCCAGCAGCGCAACACTTAGTCCGGGTGAAGCTTTCTTT
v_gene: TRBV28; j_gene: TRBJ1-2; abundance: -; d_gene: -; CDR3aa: CASSLRFYGYTF; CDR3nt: TGTGCCAGCAGTTTACGCTTTTATGGCTACACCTTC
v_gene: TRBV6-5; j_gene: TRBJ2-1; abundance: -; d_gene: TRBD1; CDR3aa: CASRGQGGNEQFF; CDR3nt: TGTGCCAGCAGAGGACAGGGGGGAAATGAGCAGTTCTTC
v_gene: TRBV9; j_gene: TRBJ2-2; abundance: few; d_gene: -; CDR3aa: CASSARTADINTGELFF; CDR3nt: TGTGCCAGCAGCGCCCGGACGGCGGATATAAACACCGGGGAGCTGTTTTTT
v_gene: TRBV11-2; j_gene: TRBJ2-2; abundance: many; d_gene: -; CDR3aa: CASSLGQGDTGELFF; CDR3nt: TGTGCCAGCAGCTTAGGCCAGGGAGATACCGGGGAGCTGTTTTTT
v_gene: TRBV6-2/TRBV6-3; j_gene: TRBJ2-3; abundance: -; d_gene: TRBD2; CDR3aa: CASSPRRRLAADTQYF; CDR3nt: TGTGCCAGCAGCCCACGGAGGAGACTAGCGGCGGATACGCAGTATTTT
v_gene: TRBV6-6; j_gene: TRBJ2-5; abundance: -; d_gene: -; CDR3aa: CASSYLTVQTQYF; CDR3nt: TGTGCCAGCAGTTACTTGACAGTGCAGACCCAGTACTTC
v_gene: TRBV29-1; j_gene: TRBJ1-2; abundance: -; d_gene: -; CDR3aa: CSVPPEARANYGYTF; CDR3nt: TGCAGCGTCCCTCCCGAGGCTCGAGCTAACTATGGCTACACCTTC
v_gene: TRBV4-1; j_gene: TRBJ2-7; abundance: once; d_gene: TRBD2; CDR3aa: CASSQAPAGEYEQYF; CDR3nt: TGCGCCAGCAGCCAAGCACCAGCGGGGGAATACGAGCAGTACTTC
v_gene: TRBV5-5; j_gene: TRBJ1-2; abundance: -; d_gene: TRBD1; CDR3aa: CASSQTGGPRYGYTF; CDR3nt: TGTGCCAGCAGCCAAACAGGGGGCCCCCGCTATGGCTACACCTTC
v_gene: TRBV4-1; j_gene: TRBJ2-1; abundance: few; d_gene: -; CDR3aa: CASSQPSGLPSYNEQFF; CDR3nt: TGCGCCAGCAGCCAGCCATCGGGGCTTCCCTCCTACAATGAGCAGTTCTTC
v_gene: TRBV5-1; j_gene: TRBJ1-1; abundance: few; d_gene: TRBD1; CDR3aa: CASSWGQTPEAFF; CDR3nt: TGCGCCAGCAGCTGGGGACAGACCCCTGAAGCTTTCTTT
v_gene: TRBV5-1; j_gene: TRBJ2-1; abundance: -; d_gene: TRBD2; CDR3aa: CASSLVSPRGGYNEQFF; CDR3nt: TGCGCCAGCAGCTTGGTCAGCCCACGGGGGGGATACAATGAGCAGTTCTTC
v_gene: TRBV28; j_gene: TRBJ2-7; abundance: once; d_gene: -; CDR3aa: CASSPQDSQQYF; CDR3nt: TGTGCCAGCAGTCCCCAGGACAGTCAGCAGTACTTC
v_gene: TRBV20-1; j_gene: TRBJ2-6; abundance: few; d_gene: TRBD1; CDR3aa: CSALTGGGSGANVLTF; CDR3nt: TGCAGTGCCCTGACAGGGGGGGGTTCTGGGGCCAACGTCCTGACTTTC
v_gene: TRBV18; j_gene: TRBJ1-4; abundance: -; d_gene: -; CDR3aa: CASSPPGGMREKLFF; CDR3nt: TGTGCCAGCTCACCACCGGGGGGAATGCGCGAAAAACTGTTTTTT
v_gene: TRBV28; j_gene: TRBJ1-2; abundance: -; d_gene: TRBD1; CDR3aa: CASSLVPGQGIANYGYTF; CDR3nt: TGTGCCAGCAGTTTGGTCCCGGGACAGGGGATTGCTAACTATGGCTACACCTTC
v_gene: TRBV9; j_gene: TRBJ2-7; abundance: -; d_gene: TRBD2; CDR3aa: CASSVTGTSGVHEQYF; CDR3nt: TGTGCCAGCAGCGTGACCGGGACTAGCGGGGTTCACGAGCAGTACTTC
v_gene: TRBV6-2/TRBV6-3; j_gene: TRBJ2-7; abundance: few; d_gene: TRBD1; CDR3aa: CASSPPTGGMNEQYF; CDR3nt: TGTGCCAGCAGTCCTCCGACAGGGGGAATGAACGAGCAGTACTTC
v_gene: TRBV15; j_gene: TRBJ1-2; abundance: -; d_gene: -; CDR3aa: CATSREAYGYTF; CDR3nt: TGTGCCACCAGCAGAGAAGCCTATGGCTACACCTTC
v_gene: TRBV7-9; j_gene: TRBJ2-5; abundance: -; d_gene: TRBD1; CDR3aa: CASSSGTGIETQYF; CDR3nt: TGTGCCAGCAGCTCAGGGACAGGGATCGAGACCCAGTACTTC
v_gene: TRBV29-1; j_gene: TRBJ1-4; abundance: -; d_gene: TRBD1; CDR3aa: CSVGSRTGDEKLFF; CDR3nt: TGCAGCGTTGGGTCGAGGACAGGGGATGAAAAACTGTTTTTT
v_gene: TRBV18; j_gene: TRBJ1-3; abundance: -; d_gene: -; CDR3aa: CASSPQQGEGRRPGNTIYF; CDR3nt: TGTGCCAGCTCACCACAGCAGGGTGAGGGTCGAAGGCCTGGAAACACCATATATTTT
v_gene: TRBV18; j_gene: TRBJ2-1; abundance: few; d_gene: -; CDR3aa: CASSPLTVPYNEQFF; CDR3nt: TGTGCCAGCTCACCGCTGACGGTACCCTACAATGAGCAGTTCTTC
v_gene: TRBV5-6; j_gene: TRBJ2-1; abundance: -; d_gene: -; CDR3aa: CASSLGAGSGHNEQFF; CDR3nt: TGTGCCAGCAGCTTGGGGGCGGGGAGCGGTCACAATGAGCAGTTCTTC
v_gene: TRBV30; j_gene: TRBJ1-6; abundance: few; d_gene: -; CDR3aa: CAWSPSRRRNSPLHF; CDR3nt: TGTGCCTGGAGTCCCTCCAGGAGACGGAATTCACCCCTCCACTTT
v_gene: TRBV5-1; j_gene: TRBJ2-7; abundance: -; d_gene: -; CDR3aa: CASSLVPLSSYEQYF; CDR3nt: TGCGCCAGCAGCTTGGTACCACTGAGCTCCTACGAGCAGTACTTC
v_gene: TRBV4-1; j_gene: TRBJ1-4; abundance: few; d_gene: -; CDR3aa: CASSRIQGEKLFF; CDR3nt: TGCGCCAGCAGCCGAATACAGGGTGAAAAACTGTTTTTT
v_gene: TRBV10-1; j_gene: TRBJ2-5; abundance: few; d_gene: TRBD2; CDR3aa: CASSPALAGGQETQYF; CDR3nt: TGCGCCAGCAGTCCCGCTCTAGCGGGGGGACAAGAGACCCAGTACTTC
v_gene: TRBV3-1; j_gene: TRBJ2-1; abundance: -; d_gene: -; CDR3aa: CASSGPLYNEQFF; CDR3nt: TGTGCCAGCAGCGGTCCCCTATACAATGAGCAGTTCTTC
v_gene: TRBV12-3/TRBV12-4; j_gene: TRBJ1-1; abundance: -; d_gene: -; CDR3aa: CASSWSVMNTEAFF; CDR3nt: TGTGCCAGCAGCTGGAGTGTCATGAACACTGAAGCTTTCTTT
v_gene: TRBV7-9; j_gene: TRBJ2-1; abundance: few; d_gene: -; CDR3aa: CASSRAGADNEQFF; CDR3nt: TGTGCCAGCAGCAGGGCAGGGGCTGACAATGAGCAGTTCTTC
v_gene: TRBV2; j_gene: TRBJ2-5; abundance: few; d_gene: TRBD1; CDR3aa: CASSERDRVKFF; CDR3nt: TGTGCCAGCAGTGAAAGGGACAGGGTTAAGTTCTTC
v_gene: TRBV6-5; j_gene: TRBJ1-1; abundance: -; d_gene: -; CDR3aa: CASSYSDRPGAFF; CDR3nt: TGTGCCAGCAGTTACTCGGACCGGCCGGGAGCTTTCTTT
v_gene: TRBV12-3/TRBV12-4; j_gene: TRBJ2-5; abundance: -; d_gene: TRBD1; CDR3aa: CASSPWTGDETQYF; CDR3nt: TGTGCCAGCAGTCCCTGGACAGGGGATGAGACCCAGTACTTC
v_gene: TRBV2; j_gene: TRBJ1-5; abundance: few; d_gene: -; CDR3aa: CASSRDGPQPQHF; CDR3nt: TGTGCCAGCAGCCGGGACGGCCCCCAGCCCCAGCATTTT
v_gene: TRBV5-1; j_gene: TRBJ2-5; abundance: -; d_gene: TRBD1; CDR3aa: CASSPGQGKVQETQYF; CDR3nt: TGCGCCAGCAGCCCCGGACAGGGAAAGGTCCAAGAGACCCAGTACTTC
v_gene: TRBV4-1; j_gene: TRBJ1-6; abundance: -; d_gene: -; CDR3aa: CASSQDYSPLHF; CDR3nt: TGCGCCAGCAGCCAAGATTATTCACCCCTCCACTTT
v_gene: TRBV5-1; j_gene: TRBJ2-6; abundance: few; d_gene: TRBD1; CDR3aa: CASSSRDRDYTGANVLTF; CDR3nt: TGCGCCAGCAGCTCACGGGACAGAGATTATACTGGGGCCAACGTCCTGACTTTC
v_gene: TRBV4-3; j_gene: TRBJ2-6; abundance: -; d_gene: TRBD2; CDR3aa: CASSQEAAGIRTGANVLTF; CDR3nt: TGCGCCAGCAGCCAAGAGGCAGCGGGGATACGAACTGGGGCCAACGTCCTGACTTTC
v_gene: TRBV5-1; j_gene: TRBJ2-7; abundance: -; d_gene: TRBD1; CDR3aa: CASSLGTGMGEQYF; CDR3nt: TGCGCCAGCAGCTTGGGGACAGGGATGGGCGAGCAGTACTTC
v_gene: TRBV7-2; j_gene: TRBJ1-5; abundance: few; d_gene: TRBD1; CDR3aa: CASSPSEPGGALGNQPQHF; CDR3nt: TGTGCCAGCAGCCCGAGTGAACCAGGGGGCGCTTTGGGCAATCAGCCCCAGCATTTT
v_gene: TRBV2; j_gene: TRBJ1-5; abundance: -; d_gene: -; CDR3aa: CASSGRGGYSNQPQHF; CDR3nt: TGTGCCAGCTCAGGGAGGGGAGGCTATAGCAATCAGCCCCAGCATTTT
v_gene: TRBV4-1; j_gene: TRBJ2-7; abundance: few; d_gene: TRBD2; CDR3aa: CASSQELAVDSSYEQYF; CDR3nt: TGCGCCAGCAGCCAAGAACTAGCGGTGGATAGCTCCTACGAGCAGTACTTC
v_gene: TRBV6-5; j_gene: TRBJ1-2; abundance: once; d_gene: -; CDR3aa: CASSYTRPKQGNYGYTF; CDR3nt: TGTGCCAGCAGTTACACACGGCCTAAACAGGGAAACTATGGCTACACCTTC
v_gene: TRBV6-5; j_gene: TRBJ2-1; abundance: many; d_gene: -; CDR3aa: CASSQGSYNEQFF; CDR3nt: TGTGCCAGCAGTCAGGGGTCCTACAATGAGCAGTTCTTC
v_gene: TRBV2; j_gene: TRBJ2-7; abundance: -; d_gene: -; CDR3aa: CASNLQFYEQYF; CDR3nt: TGTGCCAGCAACTTACAGTTTTACGAGCAGTACTTC
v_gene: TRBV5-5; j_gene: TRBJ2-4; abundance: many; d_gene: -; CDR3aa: CASSLAVAKNIQYF; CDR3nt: TGTGCCAGCAGCTTAGCGGTAGCCAAAAACATTCAGTACTTC
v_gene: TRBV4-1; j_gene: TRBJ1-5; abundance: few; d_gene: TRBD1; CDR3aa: CASSQVRTGGSQPQHF; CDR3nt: TGCGCCAGCAGCCAAGTAAGGACAGGGGGCAGCCAGCCCCAGCATTTT